The 24 T cell receptor beta chains reported below all come from one sample, sequenced in a study of vaccination effects on CD4 cells after COVID-19. Viral peptide pools were used in the ViraFEST assay to expand antigen-specific CD4+ T cells, and sequencing came afterward. Following culture for more than 9 days, CD4+ T cells were isolated. Participants each got two BNT162b2 or mRNA-1273 vaccine doses. Produced via immunoSEQ multiplex PCR; TCRdb's table is partial and in-frame only. The sample carries approximately 25,000 clones, about 83% recorded once. No cognate antigen is known for these TCRs. The sample was CD4+ T cells from PBMCs cultured with HCoV-NL63 spike peptides, taken after COVID-19 vaccination. These TCRs come from a human donor who received a COVID-19 vaccine. Some clones in this sample may be carry-over from other donors' samples.

The chain couples TRBV25-1 to TRBJ1-6; D remains unclear. Deletions cut 4 bases from V and 14 bases from J, with 9 bases between. In germline, CDR1 is MGHDK, CDR2 SYGVNS. This CDR3 is built from 11 residues. The chain's CDR3 is CASSGGPTLHF. As DNA, the CDR3 is TGTGCCAGCAGTGGCGGCCCGACCCTCCACTTT.

The chain links TRBV24-1 to TRBJ2-1, with 7 bases lining up with TRBD1. The J segment lost 11 bases and the V segment lost 4 bases, leaving 10 bases of the junction unmatched. Germline V gene sequence: CDR1 KGHDR, CDR2 SFDVKD. The CDR3 extends over 14 amino acids. In DNA, the CDR3 is TGTGCCACCAGTGACCCCAGCCGACAGGGAAAGCAGTTCTTC. It yields the protein CATSDPSRQGKQFF.

Worth noting for this clone: The junction differs from germline at one of its ends, possibly a read error. Here the CDR3 DNA reads TGTGCCAGCAGCTTAGATTTCGGGGGGGGAAGGGACGATCAGCTCCAGCATTTT. This translates into CASSLDFGGGRDDQLQHF. The chain links TRBV7-2 to TRBJ1-5; D is perhaps TRBD1 (5 bases). CDR3 length equals 18 residues. Per the germline V gene, CDR1 is SGHTA and CDR2 is FQGNSA.

This clone was observed a handful of times. V usage is TRBV10-3 and J usage is TRBJ1-6; no reliable D call. Trimming shortened V by 2 bases and J by 0 bases, and 8 bases separated the two germline ends. This CDR3 is built from 16 residues. The V gene's germline CDR1 is ENHRY and CDR2 SYGVKD. The DNA for the CDR3 is TGTGCCATCAGTGAGGTGGGGAGCTCCTATAATTCACCCCTCCACTTT. It codes for CAISEVGSSYNSPLHF.

Written as DNA, the CDR3 is TGTGCCAGCAGTGCTTACTCTTCCGGGACCCAGCCCCAGCATTTT. Translation gives CASSAYSSGTQPQHF. The rearrangement links TRBV2 to TRBJ1-5, with D perhaps TRBD1 (5 bases). V shed 4 bases and J shed 7 bases, with 17 bases lying between them. The CDR3 sequence is 15 residues long. CDR1 is SNHLY, CDR2 FYNNEI, per germline.

The V call is TRBV5-1, the J call TRBJ1-3, with 8 bases identical to TRBD1. Germline V lookup: CDR1 SGHRS, CDR2 YFSETQ. This CDR3 has 14 residues. Trimming at V came to 4 bases and at J to 4 bases, leaving 4 bases not matched to a gene. The CDR3 region is CASSPGDRGNTIYF. The CDR3 nucleotides are TGCGCCAGCAGCCCTGGGGACAGGGGAAACACCATATATTTT.

The table lists this clone with a few counts. This chain's CDR3 is CARGGRLTEAFF. As DNA, the CDR3 is TGCGCCAGGGGGGGTCGGCTCACTGAAGCTTTCTTT. This sequence joins TRBV10-1 and TRBJ1-1, with D possibly TRBD1 on 5 matching bases. CDR1 is WNHNN and CDR2 is SYGVQD in the germline V gene (reference sequence). This CDR3 is 12 amino acids long. V was trimmed by 9 bases and J by 4 bases, leaving 12 bases between them.

The chain couples TRBV5-1 to TRBJ1-1; D not resolved. V dropped 0 bases and J dropped 3 bases, with 12 bases sitting between them. From germline, CDR1 is SGHRS and CDR2 YFSETQ. CDR3 size: 15 residues. The CDR3 coding sequence is TGCGCCAGCAGCTTGGTTCCGGGTGGGGACACTGAAGCTTTCTTT. Amino acids: CASSLVPGGDTEAFF.

The rearrangement joins TRBV18 to TRBJ2-5; unclear D gene. This CDR3 is 14 amino acids long. The germline V gene encodes CDR1 KGHSH and CDR2 LQKENI. Trimming took 1 base from V and 2 from J, leaving 8 bases between them. CDR3 sequence: CASSPQLGQETQYF. The CDR3 DNA sequence: TGTGCCAGCTCACCACAGCTGGGACAAGAGACCCAGTACTTC.

The chain combines TRBV6-2 or TRBV6-3 with TRBJ2-3, with 9 bases lining up with TRBD1. V shed 4 bases, J shed 6 bases, and the junction held 5 bases outside the gene matches. Germline V CDR1 and CDR2: MNHEY, SVGEGT. CDR3 length: 14 amino acids. CDR3 protein: CASSSGTGHDTQYF. In DNA, the CDR3 is TGTGCCAGCAGTTCCGGGACAGGGCACGATACGCAGTATTTT.

The chain couples TRBV12-5 to TRBJ2-3; D ambiguous. The CDR3 totals 13 residues. Trimming took 8 bases from V and 6 from J, leaving 15 bases between them. Germline loops: CDR1 LGHNT, CDR2 FRNRAP. The CDR3 DNA sequence: TGTGCTAGTTTCACAGACGCGACGGATACGCAGTATTTT. This sequence encodes CASFTDATDTQYF.

The chain uses TRBV7-2 and TRBJ1-5, with D tentatively TRBD1 (5 bases). The germline V gene has CDR1 SGHTA and CDR2 FQGNSA. The CDR3 extends over 14 amino acids. V lost 2 bases to trimming and J lost 7 bases, with 12 bases between them. CDR3 region: CASSLFVGEQPQHF. The DNA for the CDR3 is TGTGCCAGCAGCTTATTCGTAGGGGAGCAGCCCCAGCATTTT.

The chain couples TRBV19 to TRBJ2-5; 7 bases fit TRBD1. CDR3 length equals 16 residues. V lost 2 bases and J lost 1; bases outside the gene matches: 7. Germline CDR1 and CDR2: LNHDA and SQIVND (reference sequence). CDR3 sequence (DNA): TGTGCCAGTAGTATATCCGGGACAGTAACCCAAGAGACCCAGTACTTC. It codes for CASSISGTVTQETQYF.

A few counts support this clone. The genes are TRBV14 and TRBJ2-4; 7 bases are shared with TRBD1. The junction had 11 bases not matched to a gene; V was cut back by 0 bases and J by 6 bases. Germline assignment: CDR1 SGHDN and CDR2 FVKESK. This CDR3 spans 17 amino acids. CDR3 sequence reads: CASSQDRGGTARNIQYF. The DNA of the CDR3 is TGTGCCAGCAGCCAAGATCGGGGTGGGACAGCGCGAAACATTCAGTACTTC.

The chain uses TRBV19 and TRBJ1-1; 7 bases line up with TRBD1. CDR1 LNHDA and CDR2 SQIVND come from the germline V gene (reference sequence). The CDR3 contains 14 residues. Trimming at V came to 3 bases and at J to 6 bases, leaving 7 bases not matched to a gene. This chain's CDR3 is CASSMVGQYSEAFF. Here the CDR3 DNA reads TGTGCCAGTAGTATGGTGGGACAGTACTCTGAAGCTTTCTTT.

The chain joins TRBV11-2 to TRBJ2-3; no firm D call. Trimming removed 2 bases at V and 1 base at J, with 10 bases between. The CDR3 is 15 residues long. From germline, CDR1 is SGHAT and CDR2 FQNNGV. The CDR3: CASSLTRTGTDTQYF. The DNA for the CDR3 is TGTGCCAGCAGCTTAACACGAACGGGCACAGATACGCAGTATTTT.

The chain carries TRBV19 and TRBJ2-5; 10 bases align to TRBD2. Germline-derived CDR1 and CDR2 are LNHDA and SQIVND (reference sequence). J was trimmed by 0 bases and V by 4 bases; bases with no gene match: 14. The length of the CDR3 is 19 residues. The CDR3 nucleotides are TGTGCCAGTAGTACCCCAGCGGGGGGGCCAGTTGTGTACCAAGAGACCCAGTACTTC. It codes for CASSTPAGGPVVYQETQYF.

The CDR3 nucleotides read TGCGCCAGCAGCGCAGCAGTCAATGAAAAACTGTTTTTT. It yields the protein CASSAAVNEKLFF. V usage is TRBV4-1 and J usage is TRBJ1-4; no definite D call. The CDR3 is 13 amino acids. V was trimmed by 5 bases and J by 5 bases, leaving 9 bases between them. The germline V gene encodes CDR1 MGHRA and CDR2 YSYEKL.

This clone was counted a few times. This chain uses TRBV5-1 with TRBJ1-6, with a possible D match to TRBD1 (6 bases). Germline lookup yields CDR1 SGHRS and CDR2 YFSETQ. Trimming took off 2 bases at V and 6 bases at J, with 15 bases between the two ends. This CDR3 has 16 residues. The CDR3 coding sequence is TGCGCCAGCAGCTTTTCTCTCCAGGACAGTAATTCACCCCTCCACTTT. Its protein is CASSFSLQDSNSPLHF.

This clone was recorded a few times. This chain links TRBV19 with TRBJ1-5; a weak D match, TRBD1 (5 bases). The germline V gene has CDR1 LNHDA and CDR2 SQIVND (reference sequence). This CDR3 comprises 16 residues. Trimming left V 7 bases short and J 0 bases short, with 16 bases between. CDR3 protein: CASTISQDHSNQPQHF. The CDR3 DNA follows: TGTGCCAGTACCATATCACAGGATCATAGCAATCAGCCCCAGCATTTT.

The chain uses TRBV28 and TRBJ2-5; the D is unclear. In germline, CDR1 is MDHEN, CDR2 SYDVKM. The length of the CDR3 is 13 residues. V gave up 2 bases and J gave up 5 bases, with 9 bases separating them. The CDR3 here is CASSLLGVETQYF. As DNA, the CDR3 is TGTGCCAGCAGTTTACTTGGGGTGGAGACCCAGTACTTC. Supplemented by reference TRBV28 and TRBJ2-5, the full variable domain reads DVKVTQSSRYLVKRTGEKVFLECVQDMDHENMFWYRQDPGLGLRLIYFSYDVKMKEKGDIPEGYSVSREKKERFSLILESASTNQTSMYLCASSLLGVETQYFGPGTRLLVL.

This chain connects TRBV30 to TRBJ2-3; 9 nucleotides match TRBD1. V shed 2 bases and J 4 bases; nucleotides not matched to a gene: 7. CDR3 length: 15 residues. Germline V CDR1 and CDR2: GTSNPN, SVGIG (reference sequence). CDR3 sequence (DNA): TGTGCCTGGAGTATGCTTGGGACAGGGCCAGATACGCAGTATTTT. This sequence encodes CAWSMLGTGPDTQYF.

This chain connects TRBV3-1 (or the pseudogene TRBV3-2) to TRBJ1-1, with TRBD1 identical over 8 bases. Germline V lookup: CDR1 LGHDT, CDR2 YNNKEL (reference sequence). V shed 3 bases, J shed 0 bases, and the junction held 3 bases outside the gene matches. The CDR3 is 15 residues long. The CDR3 spells CASSQGQVLNTEAFF. The DNA of the CDR3 is TGTGCCAGCAGCCAGGGACAGGTGCTGAACACTGAAGCTTTCTTT.

The J gene is TRBJ1-2, the V gene TRBV9; TRBD1 is a possible D gene (5 bases). Germline V gene sequence: CDR1 SGDLS, CDR2 YYNGEE. V was shortened by 3 bases and J by 8 bases, with 20 bases between the two germline ends. The CDR3 is 15 amino acids. CDR3 residues: CASSATVGGVEGYTF. CDR3 in DNA: TGTGCCAGCAGCGCAACGGTGGGGGGAGTTGAGGGCTACACCTTC.